This T cell receptor beta chain comes out of a study of OX40 agonist ivuxolimab in advanced cancers. Turning to the study itself: It was ivuxolimab, an agonistic anti-OX40 (CD134) antibody, that patients were treated with. Dosing consisted of intravenous ivuxolimab at 0.01 to 10 mg/kg every 2 weeks. Study results and limitations: Relative to CD4+, CD8+ T cells held more expanded clones on average.

The CDR3 spans 14 residues. Germline loops: CDR1 MNHNS, CDR2 SASEGT. V shed 6 bases and J shed 4 bases, with 13 bases lying between them. To note about this clone: The target antigen is unknown.

Produced via immunoSEQ multiplex PCR; TCRdb's table is partial and in-frame only. The sample has approximately 90,000 clones, about 88% seen once; the top ten hold more than 0.25%. Sequencing used CD4+ or CD8+ T cells sorted from blood, obtained in a trial of the OX40 agonist ivuxolimab. V gene TRBV6-1 combines with J gene TRBJ1-5; unclear D gene. The clonotype was recovered from an adult with an advanced solid tumor such as melanoma, head and neck, liver or kidney cancer. The CDR3 loop is CASSASRSNQPQHF. Written as DNA, the CDR3 is TGTGCCAGCAGCGCTAGCAGATCGAATCAGCCCCAGCATTTT.